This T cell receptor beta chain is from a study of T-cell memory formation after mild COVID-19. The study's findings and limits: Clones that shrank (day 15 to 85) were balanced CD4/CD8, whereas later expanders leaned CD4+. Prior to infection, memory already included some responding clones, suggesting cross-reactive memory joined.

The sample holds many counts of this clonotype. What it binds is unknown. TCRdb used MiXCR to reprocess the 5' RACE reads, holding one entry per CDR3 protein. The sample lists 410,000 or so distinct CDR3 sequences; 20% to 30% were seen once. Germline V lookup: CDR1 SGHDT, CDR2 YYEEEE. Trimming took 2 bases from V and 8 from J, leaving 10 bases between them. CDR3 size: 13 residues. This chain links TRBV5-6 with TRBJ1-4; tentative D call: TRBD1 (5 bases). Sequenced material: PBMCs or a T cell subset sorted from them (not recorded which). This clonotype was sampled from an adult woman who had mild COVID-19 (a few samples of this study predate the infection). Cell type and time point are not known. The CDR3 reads CASSFFRGEKLFF. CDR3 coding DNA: TGTGCCAGCAGCTTTTTTCGGGGGGAAAAACTGTTTTTT.